This T cell receptor beta chain was documented in a study of cytomegalovirus exposure and HLA in healthy donors. Study background: Out of 398 genotyped donors, approximately 84% belonged to the Caucasian-associated ancestry cluster.

The PCR ran on 60 Vbeta and 13 Jbeta primers. The table came from immunoSEQ multiplex PCR; TCRdb's copy has only in-frame clones and leaves some out. This sample has about 250,000 clones; 65% to 85% occur once, and the top ten carry approximately 2.5%. V lost 0 bases and J lost 5; bases outside the gene matches: 3. The germline gives CDR1 SGHAT, CDR2 FQNNGV. The CDR3 runs 14 residues. This chain joins TRBV11-2 and TRBJ2-5; 7 nucleotides line up with TRBD2. The sequence was obtained from a female donor in good health and CMV-seronegative. The material sequenced was PBMCs. CDR3 nucleotides: TGTGCCAGCAGCTTAGAGGGGGGGTGGGAGACCCAGTACTTC. Translation gives CASSLEGGWETQYF.